This T cell receptor (beta chain) was observed in a study of T cells after yellow fever vaccination. J lost 8 bases, V lost 6 bases, and 2 bases had no gene match. This CDR3 has 13 amino acids. In this sample, this clonotype turned up many times. Each CDR3 protein gets one entry after TCRdb re-called the 5' RACE reads with MiXCR. Altogether 95,000 to 150,000 distinct CDR3 sequences are present, about 7.4% being singletons, with the ten largest covering just under 2.5%. This TCR came from a man between 18 and 35 years old who received the YFV17D yellow fever vaccine. This material consisted of CD4+ T cells sorted from PBMCs, taken 10 to 11 days after the first yellow fever vaccination. The rearrangement uses TRBV12-3 or TRBV12-4 and TRBJ1-6; 9 bases map to TRBD1. CDR3 amino acids: CASRTGGYSPLHF. The CDR3 DNA follows: TGTGCCAGCAGGACAGGGGGTTATTCACCCCTCCACTTT.